This T cell receptor beta chain was observed in a study of blood T cell repertoires in COVID-19. Whole-study context: There were acute and convalescent COVID-19 samples, and they came from the United States, Italy and Spain. Nucleic acid was either cDNA or gDNA, and it came from T cells, B-cell-depleted T cells, or PBMCs.

CDR1 and CDR2 from the germline V gene are MGHDK and SYGVNS. V lost 4 bases to trimming and J lost 6 bases, with 9 bases between them. The CDR3 has 13 residues. As originally analysed: Reference gene primer amplification yielded estimated nucleated cell counts. The data were produced by immunoSEQ multiplex PCR, yet TCRdb's version contains in-frame clones alone and is incomplete. Clone size and V and J calls were adopted from that table, with D and trimming inferred from the DNA. The table lists some 50,000 clones, 85% to 90% of them singletons. This sequence was found in a human donor in a cohort sampled during active COVID-19. Sequencing was done on a sample of peripheral blood. This chain links TRBV25-1 with TRBJ2-2, with D possibly TRBD2 on 5 matching bases. This chain's CDR3 is CASSVGGAGELFF. The CDR3 DNA is TGTGCCAGCAGTGTTGGAGGCGCCGGGGAGCTGTTTTTT.